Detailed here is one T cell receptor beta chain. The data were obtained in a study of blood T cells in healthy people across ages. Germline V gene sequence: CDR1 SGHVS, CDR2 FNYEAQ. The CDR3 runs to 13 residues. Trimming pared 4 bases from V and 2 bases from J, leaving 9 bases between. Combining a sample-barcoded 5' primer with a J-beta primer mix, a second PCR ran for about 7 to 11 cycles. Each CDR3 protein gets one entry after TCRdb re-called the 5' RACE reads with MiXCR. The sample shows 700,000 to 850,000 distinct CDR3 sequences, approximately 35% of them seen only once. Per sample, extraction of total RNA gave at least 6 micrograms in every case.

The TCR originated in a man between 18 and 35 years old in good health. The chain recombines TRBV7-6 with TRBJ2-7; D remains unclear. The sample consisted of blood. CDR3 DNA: TGTGCCAGCAGCTCCTCATTAGCCTACGAGCAGTACTTC. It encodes CASSSSLAYEQYF.